This TCR beta chain emerged from a study of response to subunit inactivated influenza vaccine (dated by TCRdb to the late 2010s). Some background on the complete study: Deep quantitative profiling of the T cell receptor repertoire was used in the study to follow responses to a trivalent subunit inactivated influenza vaccine. The paper's findings and limits, for the study overall: According to the authors, only a limited number of new T cells may be recruited by each seasonal influenza vaccination.

For this chain, trimming is 4 bases at the V end and 3 bases at the J end, and the number of junction bases without a gene match is 8. The CDR1 and CDR2 encoded by the germline V gene are SGHAT and FQNNGV. The CDR3 runs 15 amino acids, cysteine and phenylalanine included. CDR3 DNA is the only sequence kept; it has 45 bases, read in frame from the first base. A few counts support this clonotype. This receptor's antigen is unknown. No per-base quality is available; no much larger clone lies one base away. The receptor library was made with RT-PCR. The listed sequencing device is Illumina HiSeq 2500. The public reads were quality trimmed at Q25 with fastp and then assembled into clones with MiXCR by TCRdb, keeping productive beta chains. Each entry is one CDR3 protein sequence, shown with its most common DNA and genes. The sample table holds 550,000 to 600,000 distinct CDR3 sequences, of which 12% were seen once. The ten largest clones represent roughly a tenth of the sample.

The TCR comes from a man aged 50-60 years who received an inactivated influenza vaccine. Donor details come from another sample of the same person, matched by shared clones. Rearrangement joined TRBV11-2 to TRBJ2-7; TRBD1 lines up with 8 middle nucleotides. The sequences come from PBMCs from blood, collected on the day of vaccination. Here the CDR3 is given as CASSSMAGQGYEQYF. The DNA sequence is as follows: TGTGCCAGCAGCTCTATGGCCGGACAGGGCTACGAGCAGTACTTC.